Listed below are T cell receptor beta chains from one sample, sequenced in a study of T cell responses to AZD1222 COVID-19 vaccine. The method was immunoSEQ multiplex PCR; TCRdb's version includes in-frame clones alone and lacks a portion of them. There are 60,000 to 100,000 clones in the sample; roughly 87% occur only once, and roughly a quarter lies in the top ten. The sequencing used peripheral blood, collected on day 0 of AZD1222 vaccination. Receptor source: an adult in good health. Each CDR3 is given with its conserved first and last residue. The D gene is left open where the match is weak. Expanded clones are given a class, and other clones once, few, many or no size at all.

>-|TRBJ1-2|TRBV6-2/TRBV6-3|-
TGTGCCAGCAGTATCTCCACAGGACCTTATGGCTACACCTTC
CASSISTGPYGYTF
>-|TRBJ2-6|TRBV29-1|-
TGCAGCGTTAAACAGGGCTTCGGGGCCAACGTCCTGACTTTC
CSVKQGFGANVLTF
>-|TRBJ1-1|TRBV5-6|TRBD1
TGTGCCAGCAGCCCAGGGACAGGGGGTGGGATCACTGAAGCTTTCTTT
CASSPGTGGGITEAFF
>once|TRBJ2-5|TRBV11-3|TRBD1
TGTGCCAGCAGCCCAGGGGGACAGGTGGGAGAGACCCAGTACTTC
CASSPGGQVGETQYF
>-|TRBJ1-6|TRBV6-5|-
TGTGCCAGCAGCCCCCGGGGGGGGGATTCATCCCCCCTCCACTTT
CASSPRGGDSSPLHF
>-|TRBJ2-1|TRBV11-3|-
TGTGCCAGCAGCTTAGCTAGCGTCTACAATGAGCAGTTCTTC
CASSLASVYNEQFF
>-|TRBJ2-3|TRBV5-1|TRBD2
TGCGCCAGCAGTTCGGTAGCGGGAAGAAGCACAGATACGCAGTATTTT
CASSSVAGRSTDTQYF
>-|TRBJ1-2|TRBV7-9|-
TGTGCCAGCAGCTTAGGGTGGCAGGACTATGGCTACACCTTC
CASSLGWQDYGYTF
>-|TRBJ2-7|TRBV30|-
TGTGCCTGGAGAAAACTCGTGGGGGTCGGCGAGCAGTACTTC
CAWRKLVGVGEQYF
>-|TRBJ2-6|TRBV7-3|-
TGTGCCAGCAGCTCGGCTCTGAGGGGCTCTGGGGCCAACGTCCTGACTTTC
CASSSALRGSGANVLTF
>-|TRBJ1-3|TRBV5-1|-
TGCGCCAGCAGCTTGGGTCTCTCTGGAAACACCATATATTTT
CASSLGLSGNTIYF
>-|TRBJ2-7|TRBV15|TRBD2
TGTGCCACCAGCAGAGATGCGGCGGGAGGGGACGAGCAGTACTTC
CATSRDAAGGDEQYF
>-|TRBJ1-1|TRBV5-1|TRBD1
TGCGCCAGCACGAACCCCGGAACAGGGGAGCTGAACACTGAAGCTTTCTTT
CASTNPGTGELNTEAFF
>-|TRBJ2-3|TRBV28|TRBD1
TGTGCCAGCAGTTCCTTCGACAGGGGAAAGCTGGGGGATACGCAGTATTTT
CASSSFDRGKLGDTQYF
>few|TRBJ1-4|TRBV15|-
TGTGCCACCAGCGAGGATCTCCTCGAGTCTGAAAAACTGTTTTTT
CATSEDLLESEKLFF
>-|TRBJ1-1|TRBV18|-
TGTGCCAGCTCACCCAACCTTCCGACGGTGAACACTGAAGCTTTCTTT
CASSPNLPTVNTEAFF
>-|TRBJ1-5|TRBV6-2/TRBV6-3|-
TGTGCCAGCAGTTACACGGTAAGGCCCCAGCATTTT
CASSYTVRPQHF
>once|TRBJ2-1|TRBV19|-
TGTGCCAGTAGTATAGTAGCGAGCTCCTACAATGAGCAGTTCTTC
CASSIVASSYNEQFF
>-|TRBJ2-3|TRBV28|-
-
CASSSSTSGGVDTQYF
>-|TRBJ1-1|TRBV7-8|-
TGTGCCAGCAGCCCAACCCGCGGGGGGAGTGAAGCTTTCTTT
CASSPTRGGSEAFF
>-|TRBJ2-3|TRBV9|TRBD2
TGTGCCAGCAGCTTCACTAGCGAGAGCACAGATACGCAGTATTTT
CASSFTSESTDTQYF
>-|TRBJ1-2|TRBV7-9|TRBD1
TGTGCCAGCAGCCAACAGACAGGGCCGAAGACCTTC
CASSQQTGPKTF
>-|TRBJ1-1|TRBV9|-
TGTGCCAGCAGCGTAGGGGGGACTGAAGCTTTCTTT
CASSVGGTEAFF
>-|TRBJ1-5|TRBV10-3|-
TGTGCCATCTCCGGGAGCAATCAGCCCCAGCATTTT
CAISGSNQPQHF
>few|TRBJ2-1|TRBV19|TRBD1
TGTGCCAGTAGTATGGAGGGACAGGGATGGATCAATGAGCAGTTCTTC
CASSMEGQGWINEQFF
>-|TRBJ2-1|TRBV11-3|TRBD2
TGTGCCAGCAGCCTTTGGACTAGCGGAAACAATGAGCAGTTCTTC
CASSLWTSGNNEQFF
>-|TRBJ1-3|TRBV24-1|-
TGTGCCCCGGGGGGGGGCGACAGGTGCTCTGGAAACACCATATATTTT
CAPGGGDRCSGNTIYF
>-|TRBJ1-1|TRBV5-6|-
TGTGCCAGCAGGAGTATACTGTCAGGGGCAGCTTTCTTT
CASRSILSGAAFF
>-|TRBJ2-6|TRBV11-2|-
TGTGCCAGCAGCAGGGTGGCTGGGGCCAACGTCCTGACTTTC
CASSRVAGANVLTF